This entry is about one TCR beta chain. What it recognizes is unknown. Trimming took 7 bases from V and 8 from J; bases not matched to a gene: 15. This CDR3 is built from 18 residues. The germline V gene has CDR1 MNHEY and CDR2 SVGEGT. This entry is derived from a study of identical twins. Whole-study results and caveats: Zero-insertion results could be subject to partial confounding by invariant MAIT and iNKT cells.

With template switching, a universal primer site was added, and the cDNA carried unique molecular identifiers. One entry per CDR3 protein, called by TCRdb with MiXCR from the 5' RACE reads. The profile shows about 570,000 distinct CDR3 sequences, 9% to 10% of them singletons. These data were also filed under a second study, of yellow fever vaccine responses in identical twins.

Sequencing was performed on PBMCs. The genes are TRBV6-2 or TRBV6-3 and TRBJ2-1; 15 nucleotides match TRBD2. The receptor's source is a woman aged 18-29 years in good health. CDR3 in DNA: TGTGCCAGCAAGAAGCCGGGACTAGCGGGAGGATTGAGCCATGAGCAGTTCTTC. Protein: CASKKPGLAGGLSHEQFF.